The sequence of this T cell receptor (beta chain) was determined in a study of T cells in Graves' hyperthyroidism and ophthalmopathy. The CDR3 loop spans 13 amino acids. Per germline, CDR1 MNHEY and CDR2 SVGEGT. J was trimmed by 1 base and V by 7 bases; bases with no gene match: 3. Study-wide points: Most expanded thyroid clonotypes above 0.001 also appeared in blood.

A remark on this clonotype: Antigen: not known. This could be a read error, since a much larger clone is one nucleotide away.

From more than 8 ml of fresh peripheral blood, PBMCs were isolated. What was amplified from RNA transcripts were TCR beta CDR3 regions. HTBI primers were used for first-round RT-PCR of the TCR CDR3. TCRdb used MiXCR to reprocess the multiplex PCR reads, holding one entry per CDR3 protein. The sample holds 600,000 to 800,000 distinct CDR3 sequences, 35% seen once. The chain employs TRBV6-2 or TRBV6-3 and TRBJ1-2; 7 positions match TRBD1. This clonotype originated in a woman in her 40s with Graves' hyperthyroidism. The material sequenced was blood. CDR3 coding DNA: TGTGCCAGCAATACAGGGGATAACTATGGCTACACCTTC. It is translated as CASNTGDNYGYTF.